The 24 T cell receptor beta chains reported below all come from one sample, sequenced in a study of PD-1 blockade in classical Hodgkin lymphoma. Clones were read by immunoSEQ multiplex PCR, and TCRdb kept only the in-frame ones, dropping some. This table holds 75,000 to 100,000 clones, about four fifths found once. Brentuximab vedotin exposure varied, and every patient relapsed after autologous stem cell transplantation. Specimen: peripheral blood mononuclear cells (PBMCs), collected before the second cycle of nivolumab. The receptors stem from a human donor with classical Hodgkin lymphoma.

This clone was detected only once. J is TRBJ2-1 and V is TRBV2; either TRBD1 or TRBD2 may fit D (5 bases each). Trimming removed 3 bases from V and 2 bases from J, with 11 bases in between. CDR3 length: 15 amino acids. Germline values: CDR1 SNHLY, CDR2 FYNNEI. CDR3 sequence: CASSEGRAAYNEQFF. The CDR3 coding sequence is TGTGCCAGCAGTGAGGGGCGGGCTGCCTACAATGAGCAGTTCTTC. The variable domain in full, with the rest retrieved from reference TRBV2 and TRBJ2-1, is EPEVTQTPSHQVTQMGQEVILRCVPISNHLYFYWYRQILGQKVEFLVSFYNNEISEKSEIFDDQFSVERPDGSNFTLKIRSTKLEDSAMYFCASSEGRAAYNEQFFGPGTRLTVL.

This chain links TRBV29-1 with TRBJ2-1; 8 bases line up with TRBD2. The CDR3 runs 13 residues. The germline V gene has CDR1 SQVTM and CDR2 ANQGSEA. Trimming cost V 6 bases and J 5 bases; bases outside gene matches: 6. CDR3 amino acids: CSVRLASNNEQFF. The CDR3 nucleotides read TGCAGCGTAAGACTAGCGTCAAACAATGAGCAGTTCTTC.

The rearrangement joins TRBV19 to TRBJ1-5, with D perhaps TRBD1 (5 bases). Germline V gene lookup returns CDR1 LNHDA and CDR2 SQIVND (reference sequence). The CDR3 has 13 residues. With 10 bases removed from V and 3 bases from J, the gap between germline ends came to 13 bases. CDR3 bases: TGTGCCACCCAGGACACCCACAATCAGCCCCAGCATTTT. Translation gives CATQDTHNQPQHF. Supplemented by reference TRBV19 and TRBJ1-5, the full variable domain reads DGGITQSPKYLFRKEGQNVTLSCEQNLNHDAMYWYRQDPGQGLRLIYYSQIVNDFQKGDIAEGYSVSREKKESFPLTVTSAQKNPTAFYLCATQDTHNQPQHFGDGTRLSIL.

The chain recombines TRBV9 with TRBJ2-5; 10 nucleotides match TRBD1. The CDR3 covers 16 residues. Germline V gene sequence: CDR1 SGDLS, CDR2 YYNGEE. The ends lost 0 bases at V and 0 bases at J; junction bases unmatched: 2. The CDR3 region is CASSVGTGGDQETQYF. The CDR3 nucleotides are TGTGCCAGCAGCGTAGGGACAGGGGGGGACCAAGAGACCCAGTACTTC.

The rearrangement links TRBV7-2 to TRBJ1-2; the D gene is possibly TRBD1 (5 bases). Germline V gives CDR1 SGHTA, CDR2 FQGNSA. The CDR3 loop spans 15 amino acids. Deletions cut 5 bases from V and 4 bases from J, with 17 bases between. This CDR3 reads CASSTPRDGGYGYTF. The CDR3 DNA is TGTGCCAGCAGCACCCCCAGGGATGGTGGCTATGGCTACACCTTC.

The chain employs TRBV5-5 and TRBJ1-1, with D possibly TRBD1 on 6 matching bases. V lost 2 bases, J lost 4 bases, and 12 bases lay in between. This CDR3 region has 14 residues. Germline-derived CDR1 and CDR2 are SGHKS and YYEKEE (reference sequence). CDR3 amino acids: CASSLGGIGTEAFF. CDR3 DNA: TGTGCCAGCAGCTTAGGGGGGATCGGCACTGAAGCTTTCTTT.

The chain is built from TRBV7-9 and TRBJ2-5; D is undetermined. The CDR3 is 13 residues long. From germline, CDR1 is SEHNR and CDR2 FQNEAQ (reference sequence). V lost 4 bases to trimming and J lost 8 bases, with 14 bases between them. The CDR3 DNA reads TGTGCCAGCAGCTCTGGAGAGGTGTCAACCCAGTACTTC. Translating it yields CASSSGEVSTQYF.

J is TRBJ2-7 and V is TRBV5-8; the D is unclear. CDR3 length equals 15 residues. Germline V gene lookup returns CDR1 SGHTS and CDR2 YDEGEE. V was trimmed by 1 base and J by 0 bases, leaving 11 bases between them. The CDR3 is CASSLRVTASYEQYF. The DNA of the CDR3 is TGTGCCAGCAGCTTGAGGGTAACAGCCTCCTACGAGCAGTACTTC.

This chain joins TRBV20-1 and TRBJ2-7; D possibly matches TRBD1 or TRBD2 (5 bases each). V lost 2 bases and J 6 bases, leaving 8 bases between the germline ends. The germline V gene has CDR1 DFQATT and CDR2 SNEGSKA (reference sequence). There are 11 residues in the CDR3. CDR3: CSARNGAEQYF. The CDR3 nucleotides are TGCAGTGCTAGAAACGGGGCCGAGCAGTACTTC.

The rearrangement joins TRBV21-1 to TRBJ2-1; the DNA was not used to check the table's D call, TRBD1. TRBV21-1 is assigned pseudogene status. The CDR3 is 15 amino acids. The CDR3 here is CASNRPGVSYNEQFF. CDR3 bases: TGTGCCAGCAACCGACCAGGGGTCTCCTACAATGAGCAGTTCTTC.

This clone was seen only once. The chain combines TRBV6-5 with TRBJ2-7; 7 positions agree with TRBD1. V was clipped by 3 bases and J by 7 bases; unmatched bases: 9. Per germline, CDR1 MNHEY and CDR2 SVGAGI. This CDR3 is 14 amino acids long. For the CDR3, the DNA is TGTGCCAGCAGTTATTTAGGGGGCCCTGGAGAGCAGTACTTC. This gives the protein CASSYLGGPGEQYF.

The chain employs TRBV18 and TRBJ1-2, with D perhaps matching TRBD1 (5 bases). The CDR3 extends over 17 amino acids. Germline V CDR1 and CDR2: KGHSH, LQKENI. The germline V and J ends were trimmed by 3 bases and 3 bases, with 20 bases remaining between them. The CDR3 coding sequence is TGTGCCAGCTCACCGCTTTCGATAAGGGGACTATACTATGGCTACACCTTC. Its protein product is CASSPLSIRGLYYGYTF.

The chain is built from TRBV15 and TRBJ2-1, with 13 bases lining up with TRBD2. The J segment lost 7 bases and the V segment lost 1 base, leaving 13 bases of the junction unmatched. CDR3 length equals 19 residues. Germline V gene sequence: CDR1 LNHNV, CDR2 YYDKDF (reference sequence). CDR3 in amino acids: CATSRAGYRTSGSGNEQFF. In DNA, the CDR3 is TGTGCCACCAGCAGAGCGGGATATAGGACTAGCGGGAGTGGGAATGAGCAGTTCTTC.

The chain has TRBV27 and TRBJ2-5, with D perhaps TRBD2 (7 bases). Between the trimmed V and J ends, which lost 4 bases and 6 bases, there was a span of 30 bases. The germline V gene encodes CDR1 MNHEY and CDR2 SMNVEV (reference sequence). The CDR3 loop spans 19 amino acids. Written as DNA, the CDR3 is TGTGCCAGCAGTTCCCCGAAGGCGGGGGCGAGGAGGAGTTTGAAGACCCAGTACTTC. Translated, it gives CASSSPKAGARRSLKTQYF.

This sequence joins TRBV6-1 and TRBJ2-3; 9 positions agree with TRBD2. CDR1 and CDR2 (germline): MNHNS, SASEGT. V lost 2 bases and J lost 2; bases outside the gene matches: 5. CDR3 length equals 16 residues. CDR3 nucleotides: TGTGCCAGCAGTGAAATGGTAGCGGGGGACACAGATACGCAGTATTTT. Protein: CASSEMVAGDTDTQYF.

The chain employs TRBV5-1 and TRBJ2-3; 7 nucleotides agree with TRBD2. CDR1 is SGHRS, CDR2 YFSETQ, per germline. The CDR3 has 18 residues. V lost 4 bases to trimming and J lost 1 base; unmatched junction nucleotides: 15. CDR3 sequence reads: CASSRGDRPALGTDTQYF. The CDR3 DNA reads as TGCGCCAGCAGCCGGGGGGACCGCCCGGCACTAGGCACAGATACGCAGTATTTT.

The chain combines TRBV29-1 with TRBJ2-5; D remains ambiguous. This CDR3 comprises 13 residues. Trimming cost V 3 bases and J 5 bases, with 13 bases left between them. Germline assignment: CDR1 SQVTM and CDR2 ANQGSEA. CDR3 amino acids: CSVDPQNRETQYF. DNA of the CDR3: TGCAGCGTTGATCCGCAGAATAGGGAGACCCAGTACTTC.

The genes are TRBV15 and TRBJ2-3; D might be TRBD1 (5 bases). This CDR3 is built from 15 residues. The V gene's germline CDR1 is LNHNV and CDR2 YYDKDF (reference sequence). V lost 3 bases and J 2 bases, leaving 12 bases between the germline ends. The CDR3 here is CATSSSRGNTDTQYF. In DNA form, the CDR3 reads TGTGCCACCAGCAGTTCTAGGGGAAACACAGATACGCAGTATTTT. Full variable domain (outside the CDR3, taken from reference TRBV15 and TRBJ2-3): DAMVIQNPRYQVTQFGKPVTLSCSQTLNHNVMYWYQQKSSQAPKLLFHYYDKDFNNEADTPDNFQSRRPNTSFCFLDIRSPGLGDTAMYLCATSSSRGNTDTQYFGPGTRLTVL.

This sequence joins TRBV27 and TRBJ2-5; TRBD2 matches at 11 bases. This CDR3 has 19 residues. Germline assignment: CDR1 MNHEY and CDR2 SMNVEV (reference sequence). The ends lost 6 bases at V and 4 bases at J; junction bases unmatched: 19. CDR3 protein: CASRNFGTSGPGGGETQYF. The CDR3 DNA reads TGTGCCAGCAGGAACTTCGGGACTAGCGGTCCCGGGGGGGGAGAGACCCAGTACTTC.

The V gene is TRBV7-2, the J gene TRBJ2-7; D is unresolved. This CDR3 is 12 amino acids long. V lost 5 bases to trimming and J lost 4 bases, with 9 bases between them. The germline V gene has CDR1 SGHTA and CDR2 FQGNSA. CDR3 region: CASSGRQYEQYF. CDR3 DNA: TGTGCCAGCAGCGGCCGCCAGTACGAGCAGTACTTC.

The V and J genes are TRBV9 and TRBJ2-7; D is uncertain. CDR3 size: 14 residues. With 3 bases removed from V and 1 base from J, the gap between germline ends came to 11 bases. Germline assignment: CDR1 SGDLS and CDR2 YYNGEE. This CDR3 reads CASSALQFSYEQYF. The CDR3 DNA follows: TGTGCCAGCAGCGCCCTCCAATTTTCCTACGAGCAGTACTTC.

This chain links TRBV7-7 with TRBJ2-1; D remains ambiguous. Germline V CDR1 and CDR2: SSHAT, FNYEAQ (reference sequence). The CDR3 spans 13 residues. The V and J ends lost 1 base and 8 bases respectively, with 9 bases between them. In DNA, the CDR3 is TGTGCCAGCAGCTTAGACGGGTTCGATGAGCAGTTCTTC. This sequence encodes CASSLDGFDEQFF. Full variable domain (rest looked up from reference TRBV7-7 and TRBJ2-1): GAGVSQSPRYKVTKRGQDVTLRCDPISSHATLYWYQQALGQGPEFLTYFNYEAQPDKSGLPSDRFSAERPEGSISTLTIQRTEQRDSAMYRCASSLDGFDEQFFGPGTRLTVL.

As for this clone: An end of the junction differs from the germline gene, which may be a read error. The chain carries TRBV9 and TRBJ2-3; D perhaps matches TRBD1 (6 bases). This CDR3 region has 13 residues. The germline V gene has CDR1 SGDLS and CDR2 YYNGEE. The CDR3, as DNA: TGTGTCAGCAGCCCCCAGAAGGGGGATGCGCAGTATTTT. This encodes CVSSPQKGDAQYF.

V gene TRBV28 combines with J gene TRBJ2-3, with D perhaps matching TRBD1 (8 bases). V gave up 6 bases and J gave up 6 bases, with 22 bases separating them. This CDR3 contains 16 residues. CDR1 and CDR2 (germline): MDHEN, SYDVKM. Written as DNA, the CDR3 is TGTGCCAGCAGCTCCCCACAGGGGGGGGTAAGGGATACGCAGTATTTT. This translates into CASSSPQGGVRDTQYF.